This TCR beta chain is from a study of blood T cells in healthy people across ages. Study-wide findings and caveats: The study lacked donor CMV status, which possibly confounded expanded clonotype changes.

Through a sample-barcoded 5' primer and a J-beta primer mix, a second PCR was run for roughly 7 to 11 cycles. Using its own MiXCR run on the 5' RACE reads, TCRdb lists one record per CDR3 protein. This table has around 1.1 million distinct CDR3 sequences, 35% to 45% appearing once. As to this clonotype: Its antigen is undetermined.

Between the trimmed V and J ends, which lost 2 bases and 3 bases, there was a span of 10 bases. Germline assignment: CDR1 MNHEY and CDR2 SVGAGI. The length of the CDR3 is 14 residues. The specimen was blood. The source is a young man in good health. J is TRBJ1-2 and V is TRBV6-5; D unclear. Written as DNA, the CDR3 is TGTGCCAGCAGTTACGCTCCCCAGTACTATGGCTACACCTTC. It specifies CASSYAPQYYGYTF.